This TCR beta chain stems from a study of T-cell reconstitution after alpha-beta-depleted transplantation in children. The junction had 11 bases not matched to a gene; V was cut back by 1 base and J by 9 bases. The length of the CDR3 is 15 residues. Germline CDR1 is DFQATT and CDR2 is SNEGSKA (reference sequence). Unique molecular identifiers were incorporated during preparation of the TCRbeta library. TCRdb independently ran MiXCR on the PCR reads; one entry per CDR3 protein. Here the sample spans around 140,000 distinct CDR3 sequences, about 9% being singletons. This clonotype was picked up a small number of times.

J is TRBJ2-1 and V is TRBV20-1; 8 bases agree with TRBD2. The receptor was derived from a female patient aged 2 to 10 who had a stem cell transplant for congenital amegakaryocytic thrombocytopenia, so the T cells may come from the graft donor. The sample in question was PBMCs, mostly from graft donor cells, obtained 180 days after TCRalphabeta/CD19-depleted stem cell transplant. DNA for the CDR3: TGCAGTGCTAGAGTTTTGGGACTAGGAGCTTTTGAGCAGTTCTTC. Protein sequence: CSARVLGLGAFEQFF.